This is a list of T cell receptor beta chains from one sample in a study of Graves' ophthalmopathy and Graves' hyperthyroidism. TCRdb fed the multiplex PCR reads into MiXCR, producing one record per CDR3 protein. Of 200,000 to 250,000 distinct CDR3 sequences listed, just under 30% were seen once; the top ten hold approximately 8.2%. The sample was peripheral blood. The receptors stem from a man aged 50 to 60 with Graves' ophthalmopathy. The CDR3 runs from the conserved cysteine through the conserved F or W. Fields, in order: D gene, clone size, V gene, J gene, CDR3 DNA, CDR3 protein. A D gene is named only where the DNA matches it firmly. The size field is filled for only some rows; it gives once, few, many or a size class.

TRBD2	many	TRBV10-2	TRBJ2-5	TGCGCCAGCACAGCTGGGGTGGCGGGAGAAGAGACCCAGTACTTC	CASTAGVAGEETQYF
-	-	TRBV11-2	TRBJ1-5	TGTGCCAGCAGTTGGGGAGGAATTATTCACAATCAGCCCCAGCATTTT	CASSWGGIIHNQPQHF
TRBD2	-	TRBV28	TRBJ2-5	TGTGCCAGCAGTTTCCCCGGACTAGCGGCGACGGAGACCCAGTACTTC	CASSFPGLAATETQYF
-	many	TRBV6-1	TRBJ2-7	TGTGCCAGCAGTGAGGACAGATACGAGCAGTACTTC	CASSEDRYEQYF
-	many	TRBV30	TRBJ2-2	TGTGCCTGGAGGTCGGGGGAGTTCACCGGGGAGCTGTTTTTT	CAWRSGEFTGELFF
TRBD1	-	TRBV12-3/TRBV12-4	TRBJ1-2	TGTGCCAGCAGTCAAGGGACAGGGAGAGGCTACACCTTC	CASSQGTGRGYTF
-	many	TRBV7-7	TRBJ2-5	TGTGCTAGCAGCCCCGGGACGGAAGAGACCCAGTACTTC	CASSPGTEETQYF
TRBD2	many	TRBV20-1	TRBJ2-5	TGCAGTGCTAGTGGTGGCGGGGGAAACCAAGAGACCCAGTACTTC	CSASGGGGNQETQYF
-	many	TRBV6-5	TRBJ1-6	TGTGCCAGCAGCCGGACTGGGGAAAGGACTTCACCCCTCCACTTT	CASSRTGERTSPLHF
-	many	TRBV12-3/TRBV12-4	TRBJ1-1	TGTGCCAGCAGTTTCGCCCCGGAGGACACTGAAGCTTTCTTT	CASSFAPEDTEAFF
-	many	TRBV10-1	TRBJ2-7	TGCGCCAGCAGTTCGGGGCCGGAGTCGGAGCAGTACTTC	CASSSGPESEQYF
-	-	TRBV7-8	TRBJ1-6	TGTGCCAGCAGCTCGCAGGGTGGTAATTCACCCCTCCACTTT	CASSSQGGNSPLHF
-	many	TRBV28	TRBJ2-7	TGTGCCAGCAGTTCGGGGGGCGCGGAGGGGGTTTACGAGCAGTACTTC	CASSSGGAEGVYEQYF
TRBD1	many	TRBV6-1	TRBJ2-7	TGTGCCAGCAGTGTGACAGGGAACGAGCAGTACTTC	CASSVTGNEQYF